This T cell receptor (beta chain) was sequenced for a study of blood T cell repertoires in COVID-19. Sequencing used immunoSEQ multiplex PCR; TCRdb keeps in-frame clones, though not all of them. The data hold 150,000 to 200,000 clones, with approximately 90% observed a single time. In germline, CDR1 is SGHVS, CDR2 FNYEAQ. Trimming at V came to 5 bases and at J to 1 base, leaving 12 bases not matched to a gene. This CDR3 is 18 amino acids long. The sequencing sample was made of peripheral blood. The source is a man aged 70 or older with active or convalescent COVID-19. V and J are TRBV7-6 and TRBJ2-3; 10 bases map to TRBD1. As DNA, the CDR3 is TGTGCCAGCAGCCATGGGACAGGGGAGGGGGTTGGCACAGATACGCAGTATTTT. Amino acid sequence: CASSHGTGEGVGTDTQYF.